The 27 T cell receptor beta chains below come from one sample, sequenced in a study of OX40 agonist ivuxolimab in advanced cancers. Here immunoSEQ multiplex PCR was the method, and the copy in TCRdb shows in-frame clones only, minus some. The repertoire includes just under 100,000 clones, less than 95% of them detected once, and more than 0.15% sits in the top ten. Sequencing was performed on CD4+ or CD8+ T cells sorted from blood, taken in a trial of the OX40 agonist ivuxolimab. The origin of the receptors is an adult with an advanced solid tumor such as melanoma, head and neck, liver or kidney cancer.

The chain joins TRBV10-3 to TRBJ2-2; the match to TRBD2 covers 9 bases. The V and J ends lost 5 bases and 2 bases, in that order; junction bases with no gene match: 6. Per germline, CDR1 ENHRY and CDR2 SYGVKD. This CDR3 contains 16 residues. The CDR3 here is CAISKEREVNTGELFF. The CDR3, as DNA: TGTGCCATCAGTAAAGAGCGGGAGGTAAACACCGGGGAGCTGTTTTTT.

CDR3 sequence reads: CASSTRRDYGYTF. In DNA, the CDR3 is TGTGCCAGCAGCACCAGAAGGGACTATGGCTACACCTTC. The chain is built from TRBV27 and TRBJ1-2; D not certain. Trimming took 6 bases from V and 3 from J, leaving 11 bases between them. The CDR3 loop spans 13 amino acids. Per germline, CDR1 MNHEY and CDR2 SMNVEV (reference sequence).

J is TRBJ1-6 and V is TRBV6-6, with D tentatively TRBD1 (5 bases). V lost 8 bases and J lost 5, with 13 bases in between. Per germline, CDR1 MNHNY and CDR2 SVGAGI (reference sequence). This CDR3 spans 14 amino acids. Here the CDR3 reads CASSRDLNNSPLHF. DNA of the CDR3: TGTGCCAGCTCGCGGGACCTAAATAATTCACCCCTCCACTTT.

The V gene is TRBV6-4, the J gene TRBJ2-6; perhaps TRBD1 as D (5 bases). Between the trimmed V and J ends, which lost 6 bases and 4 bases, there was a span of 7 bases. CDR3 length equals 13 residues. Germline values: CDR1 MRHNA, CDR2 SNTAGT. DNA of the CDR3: TGTGCCAGCAGGGGGCCAGGGGCCAACGTCCTGACTTTC. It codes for CASRGPGANVLTF.

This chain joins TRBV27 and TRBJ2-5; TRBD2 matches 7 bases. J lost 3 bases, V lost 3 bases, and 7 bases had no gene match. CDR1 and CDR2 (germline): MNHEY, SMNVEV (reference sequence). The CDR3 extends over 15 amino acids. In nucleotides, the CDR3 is TGTGCCAGCAGTTTGGGCAGCGGGATTGAAGAGACCCAGTACTTC. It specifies CASSLGSGIEETQYF.

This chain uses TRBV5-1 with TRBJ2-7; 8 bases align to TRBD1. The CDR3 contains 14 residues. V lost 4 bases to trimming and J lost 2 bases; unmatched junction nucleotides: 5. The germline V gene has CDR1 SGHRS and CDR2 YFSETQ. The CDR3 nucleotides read TGCGCCAGCAGCCCTCCGGGACAGGCCTACGAGCAGTACTTC. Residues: CASSPPGQAYEQYF.

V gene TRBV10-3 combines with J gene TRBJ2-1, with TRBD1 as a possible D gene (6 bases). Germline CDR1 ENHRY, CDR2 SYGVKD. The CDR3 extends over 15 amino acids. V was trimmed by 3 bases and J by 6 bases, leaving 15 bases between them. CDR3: CAISDPGEGGNEQFF. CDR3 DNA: TGTGCCATCAGTGATCCAGGGGAAGGAGGCAATGAGCAGTTCTTC.

The CDR3 loop reads CASSFRQGDTQYF. The CDR3 DNA is TGTGCCAGCAGTTTCAGACAGGGTGATACGCAGTATTTT. The gene calls are TRBV27 and TRBJ2-3; 7 bases are a match to TRBD1. This CDR3 is 13 amino acids long. Germline trimming cut 3 bases from V and 6 bases from J; bases unmatched to any gene: 3. CDR1 and CDR2 from the germline V gene are MNHEY and SMNVEV (reference sequence).

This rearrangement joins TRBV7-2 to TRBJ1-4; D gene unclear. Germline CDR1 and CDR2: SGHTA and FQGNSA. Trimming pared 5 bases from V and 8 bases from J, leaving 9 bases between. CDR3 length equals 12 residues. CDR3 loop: CASSRVGEKLFF. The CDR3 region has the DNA TGTGCCAGCAGCCGGGTGGGGGAAAAACTGTTTTTT. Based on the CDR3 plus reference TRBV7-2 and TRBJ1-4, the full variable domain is GAGVSQSPSNKVTEKGKDVELRCDPISGHTALYWYRQSLGQGLEFLIYFQGNSAPDKSGLPSDRFSAERTGGSVSTLTIQRTQQEDSAVYLCASSRVGEKLFFGSGTQLSVL.

CDR3 sequence reads: CASSQGLKGSGANVLTF. CDR3 DNA: TGCGCCAGCAGCCAAGGGTTGAAAGGTTCTGGGGCCAACGTCCTGACTTTC. The chain combines TRBV4-1 with TRBJ2-6; D not resolved. V was shortened by 1 base and J by 1 base, with 11 bases between the two germline ends. The germline gives CDR1 MGHRA, CDR2 YSYEKL. The CDR3 contains 17 residues.

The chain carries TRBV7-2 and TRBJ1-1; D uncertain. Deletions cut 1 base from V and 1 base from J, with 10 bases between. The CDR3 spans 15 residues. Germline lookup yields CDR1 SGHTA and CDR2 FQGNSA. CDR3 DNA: TGTGCCAGCAGCTTAGGTTGGGTAAAGAACACTGAAGCTTTCTTT. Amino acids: CASSLGWVKNTEAFF.

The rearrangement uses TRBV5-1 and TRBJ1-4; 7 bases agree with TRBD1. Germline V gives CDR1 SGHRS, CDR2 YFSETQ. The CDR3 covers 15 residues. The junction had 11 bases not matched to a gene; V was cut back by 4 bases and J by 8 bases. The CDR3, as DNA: TGCGCCAGCAGCCGGAGCGTCCAGGGGGAAGAAAAACTGTTTTTT. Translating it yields CASSRSVQGEEKLFF.

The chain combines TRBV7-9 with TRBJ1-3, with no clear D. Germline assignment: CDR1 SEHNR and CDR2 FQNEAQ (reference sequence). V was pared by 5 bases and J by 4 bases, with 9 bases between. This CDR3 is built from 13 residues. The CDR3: CASSPVGGNTIYF. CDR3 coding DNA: TGTGCCAGCAGCCCGGTGGGGGGAAACACCATATATTTT.

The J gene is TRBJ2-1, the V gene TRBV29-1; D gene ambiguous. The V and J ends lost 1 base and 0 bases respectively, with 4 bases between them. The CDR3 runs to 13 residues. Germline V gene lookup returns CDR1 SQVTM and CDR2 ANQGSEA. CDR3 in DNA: TGCAGCGTTGAAGCGAACTCCTACAATGAGCAGTTCTTC. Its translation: CSVEANSYNEQFF.

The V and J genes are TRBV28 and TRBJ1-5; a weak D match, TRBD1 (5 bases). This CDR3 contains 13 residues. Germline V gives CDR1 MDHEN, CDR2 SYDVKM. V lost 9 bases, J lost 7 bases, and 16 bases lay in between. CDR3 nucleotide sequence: TGTGCCAGTACCCGCGGGGGAAAACAGCCCCAGCATTTT. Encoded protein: CASTRGGKQPQHF. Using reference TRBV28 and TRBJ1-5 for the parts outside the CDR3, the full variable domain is DVKVTQSSRYLVKRTGEKVFLECVQDMDHENMFWYRQDPGLGLRLIYFSYDVKMKEKGDIPEGYSVSREKKERFSLILESASTNQTSMYLCASTRGGKQPQHFGDGTRLSIL.

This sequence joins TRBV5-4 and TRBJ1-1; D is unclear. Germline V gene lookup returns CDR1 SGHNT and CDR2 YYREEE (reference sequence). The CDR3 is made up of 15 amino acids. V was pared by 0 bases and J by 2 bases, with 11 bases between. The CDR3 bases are TGTGCCAGCAGCTTGGGCCGTATCGTCAACACTGAAGCTTTCTTT. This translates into CASSLGRIVNTEAFF. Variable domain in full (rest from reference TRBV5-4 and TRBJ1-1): ETGVTQSPTHLIKTRGQQVTLRCSSQSGHNTVSWYQQALGQGPQFIFQYYREEENGRGNFPPRFSGLQFPNYSSELNVNALELDDSALYLCASSLGRIVNTEAFFGQGTRLTVV.

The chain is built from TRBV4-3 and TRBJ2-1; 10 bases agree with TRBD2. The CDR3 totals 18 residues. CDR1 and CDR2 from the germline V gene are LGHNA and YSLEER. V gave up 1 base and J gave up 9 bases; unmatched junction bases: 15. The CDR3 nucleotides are TGCGCCAGCAGCCAAGGGTCCAGCGGGGGGGCCCCTATGGGTGAGCAGTTCTTC. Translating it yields CASSQGSSGGAPMGEQFF.

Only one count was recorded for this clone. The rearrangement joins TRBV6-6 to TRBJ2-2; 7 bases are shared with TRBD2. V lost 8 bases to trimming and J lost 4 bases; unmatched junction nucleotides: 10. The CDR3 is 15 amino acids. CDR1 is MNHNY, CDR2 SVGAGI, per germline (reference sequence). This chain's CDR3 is CASDRGWGGTGELFF. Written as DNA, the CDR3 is TGTGCCAGCGATCGGGGATGGGGGGGCACCGGGGAGCTGTTTTTT.

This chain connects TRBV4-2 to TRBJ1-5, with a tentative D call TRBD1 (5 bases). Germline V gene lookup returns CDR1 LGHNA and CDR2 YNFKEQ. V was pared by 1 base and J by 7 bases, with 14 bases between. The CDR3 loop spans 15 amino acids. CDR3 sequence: CASSQVVRVSQPQHF. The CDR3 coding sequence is TGTGCCAGCAGCCAAGTTGTCAGGGTCAGCCAGCCCCAGCATTTT.

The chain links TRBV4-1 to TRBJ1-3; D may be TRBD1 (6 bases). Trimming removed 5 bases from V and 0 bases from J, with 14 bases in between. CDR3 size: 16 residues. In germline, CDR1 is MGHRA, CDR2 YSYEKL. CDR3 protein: CASSGGPGGSGNTIYF. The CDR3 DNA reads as TGCGCCAGCAGCGGGGGCCCCGGGGGCTCTGGAAACACCATATATTTT.

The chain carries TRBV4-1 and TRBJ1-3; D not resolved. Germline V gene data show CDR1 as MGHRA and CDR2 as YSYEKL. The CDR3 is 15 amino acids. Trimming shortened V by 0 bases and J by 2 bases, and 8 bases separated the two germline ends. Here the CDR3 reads CASSQEGSTGNTIYF. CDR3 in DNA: TGCGCCAGCAGCCAAGAGGGGAGTACTGGAAACACCATATATTTT.

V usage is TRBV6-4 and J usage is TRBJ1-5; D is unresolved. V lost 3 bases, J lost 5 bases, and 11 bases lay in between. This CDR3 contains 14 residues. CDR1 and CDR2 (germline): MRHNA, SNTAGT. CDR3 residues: CASSEMAGDQPQHF. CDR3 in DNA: TGTGCCAGCAGTGAGATGGCGGGAGATCAGCCCCAGCATTTT.

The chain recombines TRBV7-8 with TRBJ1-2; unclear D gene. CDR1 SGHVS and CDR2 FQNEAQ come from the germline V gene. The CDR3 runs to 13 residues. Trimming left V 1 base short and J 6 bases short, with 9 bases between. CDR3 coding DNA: TGTGCCAGCAGCTTAGTAAGGGTAGATGGCTACACCTTC. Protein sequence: CASSLVRVDGYTF.

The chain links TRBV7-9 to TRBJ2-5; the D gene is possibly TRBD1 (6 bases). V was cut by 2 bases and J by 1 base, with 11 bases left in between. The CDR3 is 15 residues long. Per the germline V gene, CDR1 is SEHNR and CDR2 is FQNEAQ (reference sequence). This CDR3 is CASSLQQGPQETQYF. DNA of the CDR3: TGTGCCAGCAGCTTACAGCAGGGGCCCCAAGAGACCCAGTACTTC. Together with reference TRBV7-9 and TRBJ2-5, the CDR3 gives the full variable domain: DTGVSQNPRHKITKRGQNVTFRCDPISEHNRLYWYRQTLGQGPEFLTYFQNEAQLEKSRLLSDRFSAERPKGSFSTLEIQRTEQGDSAMYLCASSLQQGPQETQYFGPGTRLLVL.

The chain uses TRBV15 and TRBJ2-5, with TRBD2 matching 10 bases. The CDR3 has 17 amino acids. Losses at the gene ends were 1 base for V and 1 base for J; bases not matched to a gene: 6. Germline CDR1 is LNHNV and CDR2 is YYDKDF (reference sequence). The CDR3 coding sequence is TGTGCCACCAGCAGAGCGCCTAGCGGGGGCTCCCAAGAGACCCAGTACTTC. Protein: CATSRAPSGGSQETQYF.

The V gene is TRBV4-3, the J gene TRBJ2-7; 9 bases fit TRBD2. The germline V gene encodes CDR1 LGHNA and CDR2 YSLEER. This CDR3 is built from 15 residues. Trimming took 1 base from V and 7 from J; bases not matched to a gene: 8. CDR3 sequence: CASSQGLAGVWEQYF. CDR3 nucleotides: TGCGCCAGCAGCCAAGGGTTAGCGGGAGTATGGGAGCAGTACTTC.

Written as DNA, the CDR3 is TGTGCCAGCACAAGTACTCCTCCGTTCAGCTACACCTTC. This codes for CASTSTPPFSYTF. The gene calls are TRBV2 and TRBJ1-2; D call uncertain. V dropped 7 bases and J dropped 9 bases, with 18 bases sitting between them. The CDR3 totals 13 residues. Germline CDR1 and CDR2: SNHLY and FYNNEI.